This entry lists 24 T cell receptor beta chains sequenced from one sample in a study of regulatory T cells in long-lasting Graves disease. Specified time point: persistent/refractory GD, antithyroid drugs over 5 years with positive TRAb. PBMC RNA was the source of the TCR library. Through Arm-PCR of CDR3 regions and iRepertoire HTBI primers, TCR beta libraries were built. TCRdb recomputed calls from the multiplex PCR reads with MiXCR, one row per CDR3 protein. Among roughly 430,000 distinct CDR3 sequences listed, approximately 22% were seen once. The sequences come from peripheral blood mononuclear cells (PBMCs), collected when the disease was refractory, from a patient treated with antithyroid drugs. The source is a female donor with Graves disease.

This chain connects TRBV24-1 to TRBJ1-5, with D hard to call. Trimming stripped 7 bases from V and 5 bases from J, with 14 bases between. Per germline, CDR1 KGHDR and CDR2 SFDVKD. The CDR3 is 14 amino acids. CDR3 region: CATSSSGYDQPQHF. CDR3 nucleotides: TGTGCCACCAGCTCTTCGGGGTACGATCAGCCCCAGCATTTT.

This clonotype was seen many times. As DNA, the CDR3 is TGCAGCGTTGAAGGCGGACAGCAAGAGACCCAGTACTTC. Protein: CSVEGGQQETQYF. The chain uses TRBV29-1 and TRBJ2-5, with a weak D call TRBD1 (6 bases). The CDR3 runs 13 residues. Per germline, CDR1 SQVTM and CDR2 ANQGSEA. Trimming shortened V by 1 base and J by 2 bases, and 8 bases separated the two germline ends.

This clonotype was found many times. The rearrangement joins TRBV2 to TRBJ2-3, with unresolved D. V was clipped by 5 bases and J by 0 bases, with 12 bases between them. Germline V lookup: CDR1 SNHLY, CDR2 FYNNEI. The CDR3 totals 15 residues. DNA for the CDR3: TGTGCCAGCAGTCCCCTTGGCGGTAGCACAGATACGCAGTATTTT. It codes for CASSPLGGSTDTQYF.

This clonotype was seen many times. V is TRBV12-3 or TRBV12-4 and J is TRBJ2-2; 9 bases match TRBD1. With V trimmed by 6 bases and J by 9 bases, 8 bases remained unmatched. The CDR3 has 14 amino acids. This CDR3 reads CASRPGQGMRELFF. Written as DNA, the CDR3 is TGTGCCAGCAGGCCGGGACAGGGTATGAGGGAGCTGTTTTTT.

As for this clonotype: Just one base apart from a much larger clone, this may be a read error. This chain links TRBV28 with TRBJ1-5; D gene unclear. Germline assignment: CDR1 MDHEN and CDR2 SYDVKM. The CDR3 totals 15 residues. V dropped 7 bases and J dropped 6 bases, with 19 bases sitting between them. The CDR3 is CASKAGAGRGQPQHF. CDR3 coding DNA: TGTGCCAGCAAGGCGGGAGCAGGCCGTGGTCAGCCCCAGCATTTT.

In its sample, this clonotype was seen many times. The rearrangement uses TRBV7-8 and TRBJ2-7; TRBD2 matches at 7 bases. CDR1 is SGHVS, CDR2 FQNEAQ, per germline. The CDR3 spans 18 residues. Losses at the gene ends were 0 bases for V and 3 bases for J; bases not matched to a gene: 14. The DNA for the CDR3 is TGTGCCAGCAGCTTAGCCTCCCCGCTAGCGGAGCTAGACTACGAGCAGTACTTC. This translates into CASSLASPLAELDYEQYF.

The chain is built from TRBV14 and TRBJ2-5, with D possibly TRBD2 on 5 matching bases. The DNA end is more similar to TRBJ2-3, so the J call may be wrong. The CDR3 totals 12 residues. From germline, CDR1 is SGHDN and CDR2 FVKESK. The CDR3 DNA sequence: TGTGCCAGCAGCCAGGTTCGGGGTAAGCAGTATTTT. Translated, it gives CASSQVRGKQYF.

This clonotype was seen a few times. The V gene is TRBV19, the J gene TRBJ2-2, with D perhaps matching TRBD2 (5 bases). V lost 10 bases to trimming and J lost 5 bases, with 14 bases between them. The CDR3 extends over 13 amino acids. In germline, CDR1 is LNHDA, CDR2 SQIVND (reference sequence). The CDR3 DNA reads as TGTGCCACCGAGAGGGTGCGGACCGGGGAGCTGTTTTTT. This sequence encodes CATERVRTGELFF.

V gene TRBV6-5 combines with J gene TRBJ2-4; D perhaps matches TRBD1 (6 bases). This CDR3 is built from 14 residues. Germline CDR1 and CDR2: MNHEY and SVGAGI. The V end was cut by 6 bases, the J end by 4 bases, with 13 bases between. This chain's CDR3 is CASSRDNRKNIQYF. CDR3 sequence (DNA): TGTGCCAGCAGCCGGGACAACCGGAAAAACATTCAGTACTTC.

This clonotype was recorded at least ten times. The chain employs TRBV27 and TRBJ1-2; D is perhaps TRBD1 (6 bases). Trimming left V 6 bases short and J 3 bases short, with 11 bases between. The CDR3 contains 13 residues. Germline CDR1 MNHEY, CDR2 SMNVEV (reference sequence). The CDR3 DNA reads as TGTGCCAGCAGCCCCGGGACATACTATGGCTACACCTTC. It is translated as CASSPGTYYGYTF.

This clonotype was detected many times. CDR3 nucleotides: TGTGCCAGCAGATCCTACTATCCCCCAACTGGGGATCCCTACGAGCAGTACTTC. Translation: CASRSYYPPTGDPYEQYF. The genes are TRBV27 and TRBJ2-7, with D hard to call. The germline gives CDR1 MNHEY, CDR2 SMNVEV (reference sequence). The CDR3 runs to 18 residues. Trimming cost V 6 bases and J 2 bases, with 26 bases left between them.

The rearrangement joins TRBV3-1 to TRBJ1-5; TRBD1 matches at 9 bases. The length of the CDR3 is 19 residues. Germline V gene sequence: CDR1 LGHDT, CDR2 YNNKEL (reference sequence). V trimming: 4 bases; J trimming: 6 bases; junction bases outside the gene matches: 19. CDR3 sequence: CASSPPPQGAPRYGQPQHF. The DNA of the CDR3 is TGTGCCAGCAGCCCCCCCCCACAGGGGGCGCCTCGGTACGGTCAGCCCCAGCATTTT.

This clonotype was detected only a few times. This chain uses TRBV24-1 with TRBJ2-2, with 9 positions matching TRBD2. The V segment lost 4 bases and the J segment 7 bases; nucleotides outside the gene matches: 12. The CDR3 extends over 17 amino acids. Germline CDR1 reads KGHDR; CDR2 reads SFDVKD. The DNA of the CDR3 is TGTGCCACCAGTGACCCTAGCGGGGAAGTTTCCGGCGGGGAGCTGTTTTTT. This gives the protein CATSDPSGEVSGGELFF.

J is TRBJ2-5 and V is TRBV9, with TRBD1 matching 7 bases. J was trimmed by 6 bases and V by 4 bases; bases with no gene match: 15. This CDR3 has 16 amino acids. Germline V gene data show CDR1 as SGDLS and CDR2 as YYNGEE. The CDR3 spells CASSPRAAGGMKTQYF. The CDR3 DNA follows: TGTGCCAGCAGCCCGCGGGCGGCAGGGGGAATGAAGACCCAGTACTTC.

As regards this clonotype: A much larger clone lies one base from this, so it may be a read error. Because it lacks the conserved phenylalanine or tryptophan at the end, this CDR3 is likely a read error. The chain carries TRBV6-5 and TRBJ2-7, with D perhaps TRBD1 or TRBD2 (5 bases each). V was trimmed by 4 bases and J by 2 bases, leaving 18 bases between them. The germline CDR1 and CDR2 sequences are MNHEY and SVGAGI. The length of the CDR3 is 16 residues. Written as DNA, the CDR3 is TGTGCCAGCAGTTTGACCTACGGGACGCCTACCTACGAGCAGTACCTC. Translation: CASSLTYGTPTYEQYL.

This clonotype was counted many times. V gene TRBV11-2 combines with J gene TRBJ2-7; D might be TRBD1 or TRBD2, each matching 5 bases. From germline, CDR1 is SGHAT and CDR2 FQNNGV. The V end was cut by 2 bases, the J end by 6 bases, with 11 bases between. The CDR3 loop spans 13 amino acids. The chain's CDR3 is CASSLRDSGEQYF. The CDR3, as DNA: TGTGCCAGCAGCTTAAGAGACAGCGGCGAGCAGTACTTC.

Only a few counts were recorded for this clonotype. This sequence joins TRBV2 and TRBJ1-3; D is unclear. With 4 bases removed from V and 0 bases from J, the gap between germline ends came to 7 bases. The germline V gene encodes CDR1 SNHLY and CDR2 FYNNEI. The CDR3 contains 14 residues. The CDR3 here is CASSGYSSGNTIYF. The CDR3 coding sequence is TGTGCCAGCAGTGGGTACTCCTCTGGAAACACCATATATTTT.

The CDR3 reads CASSVTVLDTQYF. CDR3 sequence (DNA): TGTGCCAGCAGCGTAACTGTCTTAGATACGCAGTATTTT. The V call is TRBV9, the J call TRBJ2-3, with D hard to call. CDR1 SGDLS and CDR2 YYNGEE come from the germline V gene. Trimming pared 1 base from V and 5 bases from J, leaving 8 bases between. The CDR3 has 13 amino acids.

V is TRBV7-6 and J is TRBJ1-1, with 7 bases aligning to TRBD1. The junction had 8 bases not matched to a gene; V was cut back by 5 bases and J by 8 bases. Germline V gene sequence: CDR1 SGHVS, CDR2 FNYEAQ. The CDR3 totals 13 residues. CDR3 sequence reads: CASSDEYRGEAFF. CDR3 coding DNA: TGTGCCAGCAGCGATGAATACAGGGGAGAAGCTTTCTTT.

This clonotype was observed many times. The V gene is TRBV28, the J gene TRBJ2-2; TRBD1 aligns across 10 bases. This CDR3 region has 14 residues. CDR1 MDHEN and CDR2 SYDVKM come from the germline V gene. The V and J ends lost 10 bases and 6 bases, in that order; junction bases with no gene match: 8. The CDR3 loop reads CATPGTGVSGELFF. In DNA, the CDR3 is TGTGCCACCCCCGGGACAGGGGTGTCCGGGGAGCTGTTTTTT.

This clonotype was picked up many times. The J gene is TRBJ1-2, the V gene TRBV14; weak D call: TRBD1 (6 bases). CDR3 size: 14 residues. CDR1 is SGHDN and CDR2 is FVKESK in the germline V gene. Trimming cost V 4 bases and J 4 bases, with 13 bases left between them. The CDR3, as DNA: TGTGCCAGCAGCCCGGGGGGGGCAAGCTATGGCTACACCTTC. Translating it yields CASSPGGASYGYTF.

Concerning this clonotype: A read error may be the cause here, since a much bigger clone is one base away. The chain joins TRBV28 to TRBJ2-4, with D perhaps given as TRBD1 or TRBD2 (6 bases each). The CDR3 extends over 16 amino acids. CDR1 and CDR2 (germline): MDHEN, SYDVKM. In DNA form, the CDR3 reads TGTGCCAGCAGTTATGGGACACAACTAGCCAAAAACACTCAGTACTTC. Translated, it gives CASSYGTQLAKNTQYF.

Note on this clonotype: It differs at one base from a far larger clone, so likely a read error. The genes are TRBV2 and TRBJ2-3; weak D call: TRBD1 (5 bases). Germline V lookup: CDR1 SNHLY, CDR2 FYNNEI. The CDR3 is 12 amino acids. The CDR3 DNA reads TGTGCCAGCAGTGAAGGGGGCTACGAGCCGTACTTC. It codes for CASSEGGYEPYF.

V usage is TRBV5-1 and J usage is TRBJ2-7; D is perhaps TRBD1 (5 bases). V was pared by 4 bases and J by 0 bases, with 17 bases between. The CDR3 totals 16 residues. The germline gives CDR1 SGHRS, CDR2 YFSETQ. The DNA for the CDR3 is TGCGCCAGCAGCAAACAACAGGTAGAGAGCTCCTACGAGCAGTACTTC. Translated: CASSKQQVESSYEQYF. Drawing the rest from reference TRBV5-1 and TRBJ2-7, the complete variable domain is KAGVTQTPRYLIKTRGQQVTLSCSPISGHRSVSWYQQTPGQGLQFLFEYFSETQRNKGNFPGRFSGRQFSNSRSEMNVSTLELGDSALYLCASSKQQVESSYEQYFGPGTRLTVT.